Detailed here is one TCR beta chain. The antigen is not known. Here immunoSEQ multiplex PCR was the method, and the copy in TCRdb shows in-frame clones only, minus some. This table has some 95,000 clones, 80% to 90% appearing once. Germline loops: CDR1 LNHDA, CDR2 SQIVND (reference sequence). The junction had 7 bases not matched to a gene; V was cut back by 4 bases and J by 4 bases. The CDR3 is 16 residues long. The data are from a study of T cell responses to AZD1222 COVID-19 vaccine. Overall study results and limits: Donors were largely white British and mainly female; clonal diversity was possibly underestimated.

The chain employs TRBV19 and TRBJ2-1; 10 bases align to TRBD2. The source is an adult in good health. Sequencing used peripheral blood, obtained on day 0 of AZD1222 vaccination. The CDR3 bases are TGTGCCAGTAGTACCGGGACTAGCGTTCCTTACAATGAGCAGTTCTTC. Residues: CASSTGTSVPYNEQFF.